This is a list of T cell receptor beta chains from one sample in a study of blood T cell repertoires in COVID-19. This table comes from immunoSEQ multiplex PCR, and its TCRdb copy is limited to in-frame clones, with some not included. Among about 170,000 clones, approximately 86% were seen once, and the ten largest hold approximately 7.6%. Sequenced material: peripheral blood. The receptors originated from an elderly woman with COVID-19, enrolled during active disease. Both conserved end residues are part of each CDR3. A D gene is named only where the DNA matches it firmly. Size is omitted from some rows. Given values are once, few, many or a class for expanded clones.

j_call,cdr3_length,v_call,clone_size,d_call,cdr3_aa
TRBJ2-5,14,TRBV9,-,TRBD1,CASSALTGGETQYF
TRBJ1-1,13,TRBV7-3,-,-,CASSPQGDTEAFF
TRBJ2-2,13,TRBV7-9,-,TRBD1,CASSWDRTGELFF
TRBJ2-5,15,TRBV2,-,-,CASSGTRAPKETQYF
TRBJ1-2,14,TRBV5-1,-,-,CASSLDGSNYGYTF
TRBJ2-3,15,TRBV9,-,-,CASSVGSTITDTQYF
TRBJ2-7,14,TRBV2,-,-,CASSEGRGAYEQYF
TRBJ1-2,12,TRBV6-5,-,TRBD1,CASRKGQGGYTF
TRBJ1-6,14,TRBV10-3,-,-,CAISAAQGNSPLHF
TRBJ2-7,13,TRBV10-3,few,-,CASGDGGRFEQYF
TRBJ2-7,13,TRBV5-1,-,-,CASSQRTSYEQYF
TRBJ1-5,14,TRBV27,-,-,CASSFRGGNQPQHF
TRBJ2-7,13,TRBV7-7,-,-,CASSLGGTYEQYF
TRBJ1-4,15,TRBV27,-,-,CASSFQGGTNEKLFF
TRBJ2-5,13,TRBV4-2,few,-,CASSQDRWETQYF
TRBJ2-7,15,TRBV12-2,-,-,CASRLGSGSSYEQYF
TRBJ2-1,12,TRBV7-9,few,-,CASSPRLVEQFF
TRBJ1-2,16,TRBV5-5,-,-,CASSQAVGRSNYGYTF
TRBJ2-2,16,TRBV3-1/TRBV3-2,-,-,CASSAQTYTNTGELFF
TRBJ2-3,15,TRBV18,-,TRBD1,CASSPQDRGEDTQYF
TRBJ2-3,16,TRBV18,-,-,CASSAPGRPSTDTQYF
TRBJ2-5,20,TRBV6-2/TRBV6-3,few,TRBD2,CASSSARLSGLAGGVQTQYF
TRBJ1-5,13,TRBV24-1,-,-,CATSDRVDQPQHF
TRBJ1-3,16,TRBV5-1,-,TRBD1,CASSLNYRGQGNTIYF
TRBJ2-7,13,TRBV5-6,-,TRBD1,CASSRDRAYEQYF
TRBJ1-1,16,TRBV4-2,-,-,CASSQVAAGMNTEAFF
TRBJ2-3,17,TRBV5-1,-,-,CASSLNPSGTTGDTQYF
TRBJ2-7,17,TRBV7-9,-,TRBD1,CAVLGTGGPLAIYEQYF
TRBJ2-2,15,TRBV18,once,-,CASSPPTQGTGELFF
TRBJ1-6,16,TRBV6-5,-,-,CASSFKRSSYNSPLHF
TRBJ1-5,16,TRBV7-9,-,TRBD1,CASSLGNRGEVWPQHF
TRBJ1-4,14,TRBV9,-,-,CASSVGRGGEKLFF
TRBJ2-7,16,TRBV5-1,-,-,CASRYTLTGTGDEQYF
TRBJ1-5,15,TRBV18,-,-,CASSPPGGANQPQHF
TRBJ1-3,14,TRBV28,-,-,CASSPLGGGNTIYF
TRBJ2-7,13,TRBV5-1,once,-,CASSPQNSYEQYF
TRBJ1-5,15,TRBV3-1/TRBV3-2,once,-,CASSQGGGVGQPQHF
TRBJ1-1,17,TRBV28,few,-,CASSGGGGSLVNTEAFF
TRBJ1-4,13,TRBV5-1,-,-,CASSLGQAEKLFF
TRBJ2-1,11,TRBV20-1,-,-,CSASPEREQFF
TRBJ2-1,16,TRBV28,-,TRBD2,CASSRAGTSFDNEQFF
TRBJ1-1,13,TRBV7-2,-,-,CASSLYRNTEAFF
TRBJ1-1,16,TRBV4-1,-,-,CASSQESGRKSTEAFF
TRBJ2-3,13,TRBV7-2,-,TRBD2,CASSPGGRDTQYF
TRBJ1-5,14,TRBV5-6,-,-,CASSLWQGIQPQHF
TRBJ1-5,16,TRBV11-3,-,TRBD1,CASSPLPGGVGQPQHF
TRBJ2-1,19,TRBV11-2,-,TRBD2,CASSLGLAGGFGAYNEQFF
TRBJ2-7,18,TRBV4-1,-,TRBD2,CASSAKWGASGSFYEQYF
TRBJ2-5,16,TRBV5-1,-,-,CASSPQVSGSQETQYF
TRBJ2-3,14,TRBV3-1/TRBV3-2,few,-,CASSRGTGSDTQYF
TRBJ2-5,13,TRBV3-1/TRBV3-2,-,TRBD1,CASSQGQGQTQYF
TRBJ1-2,12,TRBV12-3/TRBV12-4,-,-,CASSSGQTGYTF
TRBJ1-1,14,TRBV5-8,-,-,CAAAEGYREIEAFF
TRBJ2-3,17,TRBV5-1,-,-,CASSLGSGGGGTDTQYF
TRBJ1-2,13,TRBV5-1,-,TRBD1,CASSSETGGGYTF
TRBJ2-3,16,TRBV5-4,many,TRBD2,CASSGRGGSRSDTQYF
TRBJ1-1,14,TRBV3-1/TRBV3-2,-,-,CASSPPQGRPEAFF
TRBJ2-7,16,TRBV18,-,TRBD2,CASSPGGGTATYEQYF